These 9 T cell receptor beta chains share one sample of origin, sequenced in a study of blood T cell repertoires in COVID-19. Data came from immunoSEQ multiplex PCR; TCRdb stores just in-frame clones and leaves some out. The sample has over 100,000 clones; approximately 80% are singletons. Material: peripheral blood. These receptors originate from a woman in her sixties or seventies with active or convalescent COVID-19.

This sequence joins TRBV19 and TRBJ1-1, with a weak D call TRBD1 (5 bases). From germline, CDR1 is LNHDA and CDR2 SQIVND (reference sequence). V lost 7 bases to trimming and J lost 7 bases, with 22 bases between them. This CDR3 comprises 15 residues. This CDR3 reads CASTSETGGGDEAFF. As DNA, the CDR3 is TGTGCCAGTACCTCAGAGACCGGGGGAGGTGATGAAGCTTTCTTT.

The rearrangement joins TRBV10-3 to TRBJ2-3, with 12 bases identical to TRBD2. The CDR3 is made up of 15 amino acids. Per germline, CDR1 ENHRY and CDR2 SYGVKD. With 6 bases clipped from V and 6 bases from J, the junction kept 7 bases outside the gene matches. CDR3 residues: CAIRETSGRSDTQYF. As DNA, the CDR3 is TGTGCCATCAGGGAGACTAGCGGGAGATCGGATACGCAGTATTTT.

J is TRBJ1-6 and V is TRBV10-3; D call uncertain. V shed 6 bases and J shed 7 bases, with 13 bases lying between them. In germline, CDR1 is ENHRY, CDR2 SYGVKD. The CDR3 is 14 residues long. The CDR3 bases are TGTGCCATCAGCCGGCTAGAGACGAATTCACCCCTCCACTTT. This translates into CAISRLETNSPLHF.

This clone was seen just once. The chain joins TRBV30 to TRBJ2-7; 9 bases align to TRBD1. This CDR3 contains 14 residues. Germline CDR1 GTSNPN, CDR2 SVGIG (reference sequence). V lost 2 bases to trimming and J lost 3 bases; unmatched junction nucleotides: 5. In nucleotides, the CDR3 is TGTGCCTGGAGTTCCGGGACAGGGTACTACGAGCAGTACTTC. It is translated as CAWSSGTGYYEQYF.

This clone was counted once. The chain recombines TRBV15 with TRBJ2-1; 12 bases fit TRBD2. The CDR3 runs 16 residues. CDR1 is LNHNV and CDR2 is YYDKDF in the germline V gene (reference sequence). With V trimmed by 1 base and J by 9 bases, 7 bases remained unmatched. CDR3 sequence reads: CATSRVGGLAGSEQFF. As DNA, the CDR3 is TGTGCCACCAGCAGAGTTGGTGGACTAGCGGGAAGTGAGCAGTTCTTC.

This chain joins TRBV27 and TRBJ2-7; 9 bases fit TRBD1. Germline V lookup: CDR1 MNHEY, CDR2 SMNVEV (reference sequence). The CDR3 totals 15 residues. The V and J ends lost 4 bases and 3 bases, in that order; junction bases with no gene match: 7. CDR3 in DNA: TGTGCCAGCAGTTCCGGGACAGGGTTTGTCTACGAGCAGTACTTC. It codes for CASSSGTGFVYEQYF.

V gene TRBV5-1 combines with J gene TRBJ2-7, with TRBD2 matching 8 bases. CDR3 length equals 14 residues. Per germline, CDR1 SGHRS and CDR2 YFSETQ. After removal of 3 bases from V and 0 bases from J, the junction contained 2 bases not matched to a gene. CDR3 protein: CASSSSGGSYEQYV. Here the CDR3 DNA reads TGCGCCAGCAGCTCCAGCGGGGGCTCCTACGAGCAGTACGTC.

The chain carries TRBV29-1 and TRBJ2-2; D is perhaps TRBD1 (6 bases). Germline CDR1 SQVTM, CDR2 ANQGSEA. V lost 8 bases, J lost 6 bases, and 7 bases lay in between. The CDR3 is 10 residues long. The CDR3 is CSTGSGELFF. The DNA for the CDR3 is TGCAGCACAGGGTCCGGGGAGCTGTTTTTT.

This chain connects TRBV5-1 to TRBJ1-1; D gene ambiguous. CDR1 SGHRS and CDR2 YFSETQ come from the germline V gene. Trimming removed 0 bases from V and 1 base from J, with 10 bases in between. The CDR3 extends over 15 amino acids. The CDR3 sequence: CASSLGRGRNTEAFF. The CDR3 region has the DNA TGCGCCAGCAGCTTGGGACGCGGCAGGAACACTGAAGCTTTCTTT.